This T cell receptor (beta chain) came from a study of OX40 agonist ivuxolimab in advanced cancers. Looking at the study overall: Partial responses occurred in three patients (one hepatocellular carcinoma, two cutaneous melanoma).

Germline V gene lookup returns CDR1 WNHNN and CDR2 SYGVQD (reference sequence). Trimming removed 4 bases from V and 5 bases from J; junction bases left unmatched: 10. The CDR3 is 16 amino acids. The protocol was immunoSEQ multiplex PCR, while the TCRdb copy is restricted to in-frame clones and leaves out a portion. The sample includes over 90,000 clones, roughly 95% of them seen just once. V and J are TRBV10-1 and TRBJ2-3; the match to TRBD2 covers 9 bases. Sample: CD4+ or CD8+ T cells sorted from blood, taken in a trial of the OX40 agonist ivuxolimab. This TCR came from an adult with an advanced solid tumor such as melanoma, head and neck, liver or kidney cancer. The CDR3 protein is CASSVSPLAGRDTQYF. CDR3 coding DNA: TGCGCCAGCAGTGTCTCTCCGCTAGCGGGGAGAGATACGCAGTATTTT.